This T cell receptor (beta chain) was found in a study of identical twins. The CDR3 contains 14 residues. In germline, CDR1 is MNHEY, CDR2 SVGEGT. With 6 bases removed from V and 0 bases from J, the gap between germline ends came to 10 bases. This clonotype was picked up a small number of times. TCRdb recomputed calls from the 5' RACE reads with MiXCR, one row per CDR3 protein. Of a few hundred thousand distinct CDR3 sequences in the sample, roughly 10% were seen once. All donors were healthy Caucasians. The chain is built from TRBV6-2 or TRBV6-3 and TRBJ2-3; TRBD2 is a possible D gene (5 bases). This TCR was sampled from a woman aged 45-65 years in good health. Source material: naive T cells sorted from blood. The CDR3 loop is CASSRTPSTDTQYF. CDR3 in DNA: TGTGCCAGCAGCCGGACTCCCAGCACAGATACGCAGTATTTT.